This T cell receptor (beta chain) was identified in a study of blood T cell repertoires in COVID-19. Background on the study: PBMCs, B-cell-depleted T cells, or T cells provided the cDNA or gDNA that made up the material.

In Seattle, patients joined the study during active infection and were tracked longitudinally. V lost 6 bases and J lost 8; bases outside the gene matches: 9. The germline CDR1 and CDR2 sequences are LGHDT and YNNKEL (reference sequence). CDR3 length: 14 amino acids. Authors' analysis steps: Amplification of reference gene primers was used by the study to estimate nucleated cell counts. Sequenced by immunoSEQ multiplex PCR; TCRdb stores in-frame clones only, minus some. V and J calls and clone size come straight from that table; D and trimming were deduced from the DNA. This table has 200,000 to 250,000 clones, around 83% appearing once.

Material: peripheral blood. The chain couples TRBV3-1 (or the pseudogene TRBV3-2) to TRBJ1-2; TRBD1 matches 10 bases. This clonotype originated in an elderly woman with COVID-19, enrolled during active disease. The CDR3 protein is CASSSPGQGSGYTF. CDR3 nucleotides: TGTGCCAGCAGTTCCCCGGGACAGGGGTCGGGCTACACCTTC.